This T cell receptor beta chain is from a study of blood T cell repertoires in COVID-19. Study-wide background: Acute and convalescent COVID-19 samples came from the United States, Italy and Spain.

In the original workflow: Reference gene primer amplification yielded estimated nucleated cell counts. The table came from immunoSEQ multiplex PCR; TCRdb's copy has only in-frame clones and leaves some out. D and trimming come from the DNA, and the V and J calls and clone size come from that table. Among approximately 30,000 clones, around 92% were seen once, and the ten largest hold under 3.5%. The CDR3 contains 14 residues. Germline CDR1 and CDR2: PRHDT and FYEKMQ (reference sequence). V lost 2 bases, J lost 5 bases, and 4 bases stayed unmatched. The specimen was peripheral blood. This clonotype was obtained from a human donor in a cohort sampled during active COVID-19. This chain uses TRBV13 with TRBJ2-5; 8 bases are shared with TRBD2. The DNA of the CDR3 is TGTGCCAGCAGCTTATCCGGGGGGGATGAGACCCAGTACTTC. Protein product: CASSLSGGDETQYF.